This TCR beta chain was captured in a study of T cells in Graves' hyperthyroidism and ophthalmopathy. Germline V lookup: CDR1 SGHKS, CDR2 YYEKEE (reference sequence). This CDR3 spans 15 amino acids. V was clipped by 4 bases and J by 2 bases; unmatched bases: 7. TCR beta CDR3 regions were amplified from RNA. First-round RT-PCR targeting the TCR CDR3 was performed with the HTBI primer set. Using its own MiXCR run on the multiplex PCR reads, TCRdb lists one record per CDR3 protein. The sample has 300,000 to 450,000 distinct CDR3 sequences, roughly 12% seen once. This clonotype was observed many times. This sequence originates from a man aged 25 to 45 with Graves' hyperthyroidism that later progressed to Graves' ophthalmopathy. The source material was blood. The chain carries TRBV5-5 and TRBJ2-7; TRBD1 agrees at 9 bases. The CDR3 DNA reads as TGTGCCAGCAGCATATCGACAGGGGGGGCCTACGAGCAGTACTTC. Residues: CASSISTGGAYEQYF.